This T cell receptor (beta chain) is drawn from a study of blood T cells in healthy people across ages. The CDR3 totals 14 residues. Per germline, CDR1 SQVTM and CDR2 ANQGSEA. Primers used in a second PCR of roughly 6 to 11 cycles were a sample-barcoded 5' primer and a J-beta primer mix. Each CDR3 protein gets one entry after TCRdb re-called the 5' RACE reads with MiXCR. The data hold about 1.4 million distinct CDR3 sequences, with approximately 63% observed a single time. About this clonotype itself: Relative to the germline gene, one junction end is altered; a read error may explain this.

The chain links TRBV29-1 to TRBJ2-1, with a possible D match to TRBD1 (6 bases). The receptor was isolated from a young man in good health. The sequenced sample consisted of blood. CDR3 nucleotides: TGCAGCGTTGGAGGACAGAGCTCCTGCAATGAGCAGTTCTTC. It is translated as CSVGGQSSCNEQFF.